The 28 T cell receptor beta chains presented below share a single source sample, sequenced in a study of T-cell reconstitution after alpha-beta-depleted transplantation in children. Library preparation (for TCRbeta) was performed with unique molecular identifiers. TCRdb itself ran the PCR reads through MiXCR, one entry per CDR3 protein. The sample carries a few hundred thousand distinct CDR3 sequences, 25% to 30% recorded once. The source was PBMCs, collected before TCRalphabeta/CD19-depleted stem cell transplant. The source of these receptors is a boy in the first two years of life with Wiskott-Aldrich syndrome, due to receive a stem cell transplant.

The chain uses TRBV5-1 and TRBJ2-1, with 8 bases that match TRBD2. Germline V gene sequence: CDR1 SGHRS, CDR2 YFSETQ. The CDR3 has 15 residues. Trimming took 2 bases from V and 4 from J; bases not matched to a gene: 5. The chain's CDR3 is CASSFSGGGYNEQFF. As DNA, the CDR3 is TGCGCCAGCAGCTTTTCGGGAGGGGGGTACAATGAGCAGTTCTTC.

This clonotype occurred many times. The chain employs TRBV5-1 and TRBJ2-7; 9 nucleotides align to TRBD1. CDR1 SGHRS and CDR2 YFSETQ come from the germline V gene. The V gene end was trimmed by 0 bases and the J gene end by 6 bases; junction bases not matched to a gene: 1. The length of the CDR3 is 13 residues. The CDR3 here is CASSLETGGEQYF. The DNA of the CDR3 is TGCGCCAGCAGCTTGGAGACAGGGGGCGAGCAGTACTTC. Full variable domain (missing parts from reference TRBV5-1 and TRBJ2-7): KAGVTQTPRYLIKTRGQQVTLSCSPISGHRSVSWYQQTPGQGLQFLFEYFSETQRNKGNFPGRFSGRQFSNSRSEMNVSTLELGDSALYLCASSLETGGEQYFGPGTRLTVT.

This clonotype was found a few times. The V and J genes are TRBV28 and TRBJ1-5, with 10 bases lining up with TRBD1. V lost 6 bases, J lost 8 bases, and 10 bases stayed unmatched. The CDR3 consists of 15 residues. From germline, CDR1 is MDHEN and CDR2 SYDVKM. The CDR3 reads CASSRDRGPLEPQHF. Written as DNA, the CDR3 is TGTGCCAGCAGCCGGGACAGGGGTCCGCTGGAGCCCCAGCATTTT.

Only a few counts were recorded for this clonotype. The chain employs TRBV5-4 and TRBJ2-3; D is uncertain. CDR3 size: 11 residues. The V gene lost 5 bases and the J gene lost 5 bases, with 6 bases spanning the gap. CDR1 is SGHNT and CDR2 is YYREEE in the germline V gene (reference sequence). DNA of the CDR3: TGTGCCAGCAGGGTACAAGATACGCAGTATTTT. Translation: CASRVQDTQYF.

V is TRBV7-9 and J is TRBJ1-1, with D possibly TRBD1 on 6 matching bases. The V gene's germline CDR1 is SEHNR and CDR2 FQNEAQ (reference sequence). This CDR3 comprises 15 residues. With 5 bases removed from V and 0 bases from J, the gap between germline ends came to 13 bases. The CDR3 sequence: CASSTRQVLNTEAFF. As DNA, the CDR3 is TGTGCCAGCAGCACCAGACAGGTCCTGAACACTGAAGCTTTCTTT. Variable domain in full (rest from reference TRBV7-9 and TRBJ1-1): DTGVSQNPRHKITKRGQNVTFRCDPISEHNRLYWYRQTLGQGPEFLTYFQNEAQLEKSRLLSDRFSAERPKGSFSTLEIQRTEQGDSAMYLCASSTRQVLNTEAFFGQGTRLTVV.

This clonotype was detected only a few times. V usage is TRBV5-1 and J usage is TRBJ1-1, with 7 bases fitting TRBD1. Trimming removed 0 bases from V and 0 bases from J; junction bases left unmatched: 11. From germline, CDR1 is SGHRS and CDR2 YFSETQ. The CDR3 runs to 18 residues. In nucleotides, the CDR3 is TGCGCCAGCAGCTTGGGGGCTCTAAGACAGGGAATGAACACTGAAGCTTTCTTT. This sequence encodes CASSLGALRQGMNTEAFF.

This clonotype was found once. The rearrangement links TRBV11-2 to TRBJ2-1, with D maybe TRBD2 (6 bases). The length of the CDR3 is 18 residues. Germline CDR1 SGHAT, CDR2 FQNNGV. The V and J ends lost 2 bases and 0 bases respectively, with 17 bases between them. The CDR3 coding sequence is TGTGCCAGCAGCTTAACCACTAGCTTTATAGGCTCCTACAATGAGCAGTTCTTC. Translated, it gives CASSLTTSFIGSYNEQFF.

This chain connects TRBV3-1 to TRBJ1-1; D is ambiguous. The germline V gene has CDR1 LGHDT and CDR2 YNNKEL (reference sequence). The CDR3 consists of 15 residues. V lost 3 bases and J lost 5, with 16 bases in between. The CDR3 spells CASSQFALRETEAFF. The CDR3 DNA reads as TGTGCCAGCAGCCAGTTTGCACTCCGGGAGACTGAAGCTTTCTTT.

CDR3 coding DNA: TGTGCCACCAGCGGGCAGGGCCGCGAGCAGTACTTC. This encodes CATSGQGREQYF. The chain carries TRBV24-1 and TRBJ2-7; D may be TRBD1 (5 bases). V lost 7 bases and J 6 bases, leaving 12 bases between the germline ends. The germline V gene encodes CDR1 KGHDR and CDR2 SFDVKD. This CDR3 region has 12 residues.

This clonotype has only a few counts. V is TRBV10-2 and J is TRBJ2-1; TRBD2 agrees at 7 bases. Trimming cost V 8 bases and J 5 bases; bases outside gene matches: 9. Germline-derived CDR1 and CDR2 are WSHSY and SAAADI. This CDR3 has 14 residues. CDR3 nucleotide sequence: TGCGCCAGCGGGGGGGAGGTGTACCACAATGAGCAGTTCTTC. As protein: CASGGEVYHNEQFF.

The rearrangement joins TRBV7-6 to TRBJ2-3, with 8 bases lining up with TRBD1. Germline lookup yields CDR1 SGHVS and CDR2 FNYEAQ. The length of the CDR3 is 14 residues. After removal of 3 bases from V and 3 bases from J, the junction contained 2 bases not matched to a gene. The CDR3 loop is CASSFRGQTDTQYF. CDR3 DNA: TGTGCCAGCAGCTTCAGGGGGCAGACAGATACGCAGTATTTT.

J is TRBJ2-1 and V is TRBV7-9; D is possibly TRBD1 (5 bases). The V gene's germline CDR1 is SEHNR and CDR2 FQNEAQ (reference sequence). Trimming removed 4 bases from V and 7 bases from J, with 8 bases in between. The CDR3 runs 12 residues. The CDR3 coding sequence is TGTGCCAGCAGCTGGGGCCAAAATGAGCAGTTCTTC. Encoded protein: CASSWGQNEQFF.

The J gene is TRBJ2-1, the V gene TRBV19; 7 bases map to TRBD1. With V trimmed by 4 bases and J by 6 bases, 12 bases remained unmatched. The germline V gene has CDR1 LNHDA and CDR2 SQIVND (reference sequence). CDR3 size: 16 residues. CDR3 bases: TGTGCCAGTAGTACGTTTCCAAAAAGGGGGCCCAATGAGCAGTTCTTC. It is translated as CASSTFPKRGPNEQFF.

The chain links TRBV30 to TRBJ1-4, with 7 bases fitting TRBD1. Trimming cost V 2 bases and J 7 bases; bases outside gene matches: 13. The CDR3 extends over 16 amino acids. Germline V gene lookup returns CDR1 GTSNPN and CDR2 SVGIG (reference sequence). The CDR3 sequence: CAWSTRQGLGGEKLFF. As DNA, the CDR3 is TGTGCCTGGAGTACCAGACAGGGCCTGGGAGGTGAAAAACTGTTTTTT. Full variable domain (missing parts from reference TRBV30 and TRBJ1-4): SQTIHQWPATLVQPVGSPLSLECTVEGTSNPNLYWYRQAAGRGLQLLFYSVGIGQISSEVPQNLSASRPQDRQFILSSKKLLLSDSGFYLCAWSTRQGLGGEKLFFGSGTQLSVL.

This clonotype was counted between two and nine times. The chain is built from TRBV27 and TRBJ2-2, with 11 positions matching TRBD2. Germline lookup yields CDR1 MNHEY and CDR2 SMNVEV (reference sequence). The CDR3 loop spans 20 amino acids. With V trimmed by 11 bases and J by 1 base, 21 bases remained unmatched. The CDR3 region is CARRTREKGLADLNTGELFF. CDR3 DNA: TGTGCCCGACGCACTAGGGAGAAGGGACTAGCGGATTTGAACACCGGGGAGCTGTTTTTT.

This clonotype was seen more than once but under ten times. This chain connects TRBV12-3 or TRBV12-4 to TRBJ1-2, with TRBD1 identical over 7 bases. CDR3 length equals 17 residues. J gave up 5 bases and V 6 bases, and 18 bases lay outside the gene matches. CDR3 region: CASSPRDSLTRWYGYTF. The CDR3 nucleotides are TGTGCCAGCAGCCCCCGGGACAGTTTAACGAGGTGGTATGGCTACACCTTC.

J is TRBJ2-4 and V is TRBV28; D is perhaps TRBD2 (5 bases). The germline V gene encodes CDR1 MDHEN and CDR2 SYDVKM. V was trimmed by 4 bases and J by 2 bases, leaving 12 bases between them. The CDR3 runs 15 residues. Written as DNA, the CDR3 is TGTGCCAGCAGTTACGCGGGCATAACCAAAAACATTCAGTACTTC. Protein product: CASSYAGITKNIQYF.

The CDR3 protein is CASSLGPPGQYF. The CDR3 nucleotides read TGTGCCAGCAGCTTGGGACCGCCCGGCCAGTACTTC. V is TRBV7-2 and J is TRBJ2-5; D possibly uses TRBD1 or TRBD2 (5 bases each). Germline loops: CDR1 SGHTA, CDR2 FQGNSA. The CDR3 is 12 amino acids. Deletions cut 3 bases from V and 10 bases from J, with 12 bases between.

The chain has TRBV20-1 and TRBJ2-7, with D possibly TRBD2 on 5 matching bases. The CDR3 is 13 residues long. Trimming left V 3 bases short and J 6 bases short, with 15 bases between. Germline V CDR1 and CDR2: DFQATT, SNEGSKA (reference sequence). CDR3 in DNA: TGCAGTGCTAGGTGGGAGAGCATCGCCGAGCAGTACTTC. Residues: CSARWESIAEQYF.

V gene TRBV5-1 combines with J gene TRBJ2-1; TRBD2 matches 8 bases. Losses at the gene ends were 0 bases for V and 2 bases for J; bases not matched to a gene: 7. This CDR3 is built from 17 residues. Germline CDR1 reads SGHRS; CDR2 reads YFSETQ. CDR3 coding DNA: TGCGCCAGCAGCTTGGGGAACATAGCGGGACCCTACAATGAGCAGTTCTTC. This sequence encodes CASSLGNIAGPYNEQFF.

The chain couples TRBV10-3 to TRBJ2-2; D remains ambiguous. V gave up 0 bases and J gave up 2 bases, with 7 bases separating them. Germline CDR1 reads ENHRY; CDR2 reads SYGVKD. The CDR3 has 15 residues. The CDR3 nucleotides read TGTGCCATCAGTGAGTCGTCCCTCAACACCGGGGAGCTGTTTTTT. Encoded protein: CAISESSLNTGELFF.

The rearrangement joins TRBV29-1 to TRBJ2-1, with 12 bases identical to TRBD2. The CDR3 has 13 amino acids. Trimming cost V 6 bases and J 9 bases; bases outside gene matches: 6. Germline values: CDR1 SQVTM, CDR2 ANQGSEA. This CDR3 reads CSVRTSGTSEQFF. The CDR3, as DNA: TGCAGCGTAAGGACTAGCGGGACGAGTGAGCAGTTCTTC.

This clonotype was seen a few times. J is TRBJ2-7 and V is TRBV20-1; 8 bases agree with TRBD1. V lost 5 bases, J lost 1 base, and 10 bases stayed unmatched. The CDR3 has 15 amino acids. The V gene's germline CDR1 is DFQATT and CDR2 SNEGSKA (reference sequence). The CDR3 coding sequence is TGCAGTGCTTCAATTTCGTACAGGGGGTCCTACGAGCAGTACTTC. Translation: CSASISYRGSYEQYF.

This chain links TRBV29-1 with TRBJ1-4, with unresolved D. The germline V and J ends were trimmed by 2 bases and 7 bases, with 8 bases remaining between them. The germline gives CDR1 SQVTM, CDR2 ANQGSEA. The CDR3 has 12 residues. CDR3 coding DNA: TGCAGCGTTGAATTTGGGTTTGAAAAACTGTTTTTT. Translated, it gives CSVEFGFEKLFF.

This clonotype was counted between two and nine times. The V gene is TRBV7-9, the J gene TRBJ2-7; no firm D call. The V end was cut by 1 base, the J end by 6 bases, with 7 bases between. The germline gives CDR1 SEHNR, CDR2 FQNEAQ (reference sequence). This CDR3 contains 12 residues. The chain's CDR3 is CASSLGLSEQYF. The CDR3 DNA reads TGTGCCAGCAGCTTAGGATTATCCGAGCAGTACTTC.

The chain employs TRBV18 and TRBJ2-1; D uncertain. Germline lookup yields CDR1 KGHSH and CDR2 LQKENI. V was trimmed by 3 bases and J by 0 bases, leaving 12 bases between them. The CDR3 consists of 16 residues. CDR3 loop: CASSPLRVSSYNEQFF. CDR3 nucleotides: TGTGCCAGCTCACCCCTCCGGGTATCCTCCTACAATGAGCAGTTCTTC.

This clonotype was counted between two and nine times. V gene TRBV27 combines with J gene TRBJ2-3; 7 nucleotides agree with TRBD1. This CDR3 is 19 amino acids long. Germline loops: CDR1 MNHEY, CDR2 SMNVEV (reference sequence). The V and J ends lost 2 bases and 1 base, in that order; junction bases with no gene match: 15. CDR3 nucleotide sequence: TGTGCCAGCAGTTTACGGACCCAACACACAGGGGTCGGCACAGATACGCAGTATTTT. It codes for CASSLRTQHTGVGTDTQYF.

This clonotype was found a few times. This chain joins TRBV24-1 and TRBJ2-3; 9 nucleotides align to TRBD1. Germline V CDR1 and CDR2: KGHDR, SFDVKD. The CDR3 runs 14 residues. V dropped 7 bases and J dropped 2; count of bases not matched to a gene: 3. The chain's CDR3 is CATSWTGDTDTQYF. CDR3 nucleotide sequence: TGTGCCACCAGCTGGACAGGGGACACAGATACGCAGTATTTT.